These 21 T cell receptor beta chains were all obtained from the same sample, sequenced in a study of cytomegalovirus exposure and HLA in healthy donors. PCR amplification relied on 60 Vbeta primers (plus 13 Jbeta primers). Clones were sequenced by immunoSEQ multiplex PCR, and TCRdb holds only the in-frame ones, with some missing. The profile covers roughly 160,000 clones, with 70% to 90% appearing a single time and roughly 2.5% taken by the ten largest. Sequenced: PBMCs. These receptor sequences come from a man between 25 and 39 years old in good health and CMV-seropositive.

In this sample, this clone turned up once. The chain carries TRBV4-2 and TRBJ2-7; 7 nucleotides align to TRBD1. The CDR3 contains 13 residues. Germline CDR1 is LGHNA and CDR2 is YNFKEQ. Trimming took 0 bases from V and 5 from J; bases not matched to a gene: 1. The CDR3 region is CASSQDRGNEQYV. In nucleotides, the CDR3 is TGTGCCAGCAGCCAAGACAGGGGGAACGAGCAGTACGTC.

The chain combines TRBV20-1 with TRBJ2-3; D is ambiguous. From germline, CDR1 is DFQATT and CDR2 SNEGSKA (reference sequence). There are 11 residues in the CDR3. Between the trimmed V and J ends, which lost 8 bases and 4 bases, there was a span of 10 bases. The CDR3 DNA reads TGCAGTTGTGGGCTGCCAGATACGCAGTATTTT. Protein: CSCGLPDTQYF.

In its sample, this clone was seen once. The chain is built from TRBV27 and TRBJ1-1; no firm D call. The CDR3 is 12 amino acids. V was trimmed by 6 bases and J by 1 base, leaving 6 bases between them. Germline V gene lookup returns CDR1 MNHEY and CDR2 SMNVEV (reference sequence). CDR3 DNA: TGTGCCAGCAGGGCTGGGAACACTGAAGCTTTCTTT. Residues: CASRAGNTEAFF.

The V call is TRBV5-6, the J call TRBJ2-3; a possible D gene is TRBD2 (6 bases). CDR1 and CDR2 from the germline V gene are SGHDT and YYEEEE. The CDR3 has 19 residues. With 2 bases removed from V and 0 bases from J, the gap between germline ends came to 22 bases. The CDR3 loop reads CASSFAGSGGVSSTDTQYF. CDR3 nucleotide sequence: TGTGCCAGCAGCTTCGCCGGCTCAGGCGGGGTATCTAGCACAGATACGCAGTATTTT. Variable domain in full (rest from reference TRBV5-6 and TRBJ2-3): DAGVTQSPTHLIKTRGQQVTLRCSPKSGHDTVSWYQQALGQGPQFIFQYYEEEERQRGNFPDRFSGHQFPNYSSELNVNALLLGDSALYLCASSFAGSGGVSSTDTQYFGPGTRLTVL.

This clone appeared once. The chain combines TRBV27 with TRBJ2-3; D may be TRBD2 (6 bases). CDR1 and CDR2 from the germline V gene are MNHEY and SMNVEV (reference sequence). Deletions cut 3 bases from V and 2 bases from J, with 9 bases between. The CDR3 is 14 residues long. The DNA of the CDR3 is TGTGCCAGCAGTTTGGCGGGAAACACAGATACGCAGTATTTT. This gives the protein CASSLAGNTDTQYF.

The chain couples TRBV7-2 to TRBJ2-6; 7 nucleotides match TRBD2. Looked up from germline, CDR1 is SGHTA and CDR2 is FQGNSA. V shed 3 bases and J 0 bases; nucleotides not matched to a gene: 2. This CDR3 is 16 amino acids long. CDR3 amino acids: CASSLGGDSGANVLTF. The CDR3 DNA reads as TGTGCCAGCAGCTTGGGGGGGGACTCTGGGGCCAACGTCCTGACTTTC.

This clone was seen a handful of times. CDR3 in amino acids: CASSIQAGEQYF. The CDR3, as DNA: TGTGCCAGCAGCATCCAAGCGGGCGAGCAGTACTTC. The chain joins TRBV5-6 to TRBJ2-7; weak D call: TRBD2 (6 bases). CDR3 length equals 12 residues. V was cut by 4 bases and J by 6 bases, with 11 bases left in between. Per the germline V gene, CDR1 is SGHDT and CDR2 is YYEEEE.

The gene calls are TRBV7-2 and TRBJ2-1, with 7 nucleotides matching TRBD2. This CDR3 is 16 amino acids long. CDR1 is SGHTA, CDR2 FQGNSA, per germline. With V trimmed by 5 bases and J by 3 bases, 10 bases remained unmatched. For the CDR3, the DNA is TGTGCCAGCAGCCCTCTGAGCGGGAAACGCTACAATGAGCAGTTCTTC. Translating it yields CASSPLSGKRYNEQFF.

V and J are TRBV18 and TRBJ1-1; D might be TRBD1 (6 bases). This CDR3 region has 14 residues. V lost 5 bases and J lost 0, with 10 bases in between. The germline CDR1 and CDR2 sequences are KGHSH and LQKENI. CDR3 DNA: TGTGCCAGCTCAAGGGACACTATGAACACTGAAGCTTTCTTT. It yields the protein CASSRDTMNTEAFF. Full variable domain (rest looked up from reference TRBV18 and TRBJ1-1): NAGVMQNPRHLVRRRGQEARLRCSPMKGHSHVYWYRQLPEEGLKFMVYLQKENIIDESGMPKERFSAEFPKEGPSILRIQQVVRGDSAAYFCASSRDTMNTEAFFGQGTRLTVV.

This rearrangement joins TRBV9 to TRBJ2-1, with D perhaps matching TRBD2 (6 bases). Germline assignment: CDR1 SGDLS and CDR2 YYNGEE. The CDR3 spans 14 residues. Trimming pared 0 bases from V and 5 bases from J, leaving 9 bases between. DNA for the CDR3: TGTGCCAGCAGCGTAGGGAGGGGCAACAATGAGCAGTTCTTC. Amino acids: CASSVGRGNNEQFF.

The rearrangement uses TRBV5-6 and TRBJ1-6, with 10 bases identical to TRBD1. Germline CDR1 and CDR2: SGHDT and YYEEEE. This CDR3 comprises 16 residues. V lost 5 bases and J lost 10; bases outside the gene matches: 12. The CDR3 protein is CASRGTGVAIDSPLHF. Written as DNA, the CDR3 is TGTGCCAGCAGGGGGACAGGGGTCGCTATCGACTCACCCCTCCACTTT.

The chain recombines TRBV11-3 with TRBJ2-7; D perhaps matches TRBD2 (7 bases). The CDR3 contains 16 residues. CDR1 and CDR2 (germline): SGHNT, YENEEA. V dropped 2 bases and J dropped 3 bases, with 17 bases sitting between them. This CDR3 is CASSLSGAGANYEQYV. CDR3 nucleotide sequence: TGTGCCAGCAGCTTATCCGGTGCGGGGGCGAACTACGAGCAGTACGTC.

The chain uses TRBV7-9 and TRBJ2-2, with 7 bases identical to TRBD2. Germline CDR1 is SEHNR and CDR2 is FQNEAQ (reference sequence). Trimming at V came to 4 bases and at J to 4 bases, leaving 6 bases not matched to a gene. The CDR3 length is 15 residues. As DNA, the CDR3 is TGTGCCAGCAGCTCAGCCGGGACTACCACCGGGGAGCTGTTTTTT. Residues: CASSSAGTTTGELFF.

The chain has TRBV4-1 and TRBJ2-4; D may be TRBD1 (5 bases). The V gene lost 5 bases and the J gene lost 6 bases, with 11 bases spanning the gap. The CDR3 runs 13 residues. CDR1 and CDR2 from the germline V gene are MGHRA and YSYEKL. The DNA of the CDR3 is TGCGCCAGCAGCTACTCTAGGGGAAACATTCAGTACTTC. Amino acid sequence: CASSYSRGNIQYF.

The chain combines TRBV9 with TRBJ1-1; the D is unclear. Germline V gene lookup returns CDR1 SGDLS and CDR2 YYNGEE. The CDR3 loop spans 20 amino acids. The germline V and J ends were trimmed by 0 bases and 4 bases, with 28 bases remaining between them. CDR3 region: CASSVGESSGILPWGTEAFF. CDR3 DNA sequence: TGTGCCAGCAGCGTAGGGGAATCTTCGGGGATTTTACCGTGGGGCACTGAAGCTTTCTTT.

This sequence joins TRBV29-1 and TRBJ2-1; 7 bases agree with TRBD2. CDR3 length: 14 residues. Germline CDR1 is SQVTM and CDR2 is ANQGSEA. With 8 bases clipped from V and 5 bases from J, the junction kept 12 bases outside the gene matches. As DNA, the CDR3 is TGCAGCACGAATCGGGCTAGCGGAAACAATGAGCAGTTCTTC. It specifies CSTNRASGNNEQFF.

This sequence joins TRBV5-1 and TRBJ1-3, with no clear D. V gave up 2 bases and J gave up 3 bases, with 9 bases separating them. CDR3 size: 14 residues. The germline V gene encodes CDR1 SGHRS and CDR2 YFSETQ. CDR3 in DNA: TGCGCCAGCAGCTTATCCGGGGTTGGAAACACCATATATTTT. It specifies CASSLSGVGNTIYF.

V is TRBV7-6 and J is TRBJ1-1; the D gene is possibly TRBD1 (6 bases). The V and J ends lost 4 bases and 1 base respectively, with 16 bases between them. Germline V lookup: CDR1 SGHVS, CDR2 FNYEAQ. The CDR3 has 16 amino acids. CDR3: CASSSTRGGPNTEAFF. The CDR3 nucleotides read TGTGCCAGCAGCTCGACCCGGGGGGGCCCGAACACTGAAGCTTTCTTT. The full variable domain, with the rest looked up from reference TRBV7-6 and TRBJ1-1, is GAGVSQSPRYKVTKRGQDVALRCDPISGHVSLYWYRQALGQGPEFLTYFNYEAQQDKSGLPNDRFSAERPEGSISTLTIQRTEQRDSAMYRCASSSTRGGPNTEAFFGQGTRLTVV.

The chain combines TRBV7-9 with TRBJ1-5, with no clear D. V gave up 0 bases and J gave up 2 bases, with 5 bases separating them. Germline loops: CDR1 SEHNR, CDR2 FQNEAQ (reference sequence). The CDR3 sequence is 14 residues long. This CDR3 is CASSLAAGNQPQHF. As DNA, the CDR3 is TGTGCCAGCAGCTTAGCGGCGGGCAATCAGCCCCAGCATTTT. The entire variable domain, with the rest obtained from reference TRBV7-9 and TRBJ1-5, is as follows: DTGVSQNPRHKITKRGQNVTFRCDPISEHNRLYWYRQTLGQGPEFLTYFQNEAQLEKSRLLSDRFSAERPKGSFSTLEIQRTEQGDSAMYLCASSLAAGNQPQHFGDGTRLSIL.

The V gene is TRBV29-1, the J gene TRBJ1-2; 9 bases match TRBD1. Per the germline V gene, CDR1 is SQVTM and CDR2 is ANQGSEA. Losses at the gene ends were 5 bases for V and 7 bases for J; bases not matched to a gene: 14. This CDR3 comprises 15 residues. Here the CDR3 DNA reads TGCAGCGTTAAGGCCGGGGACAGGGATTCTTCTGGCTACACCTTC. This translates into CSVKAGDRDSSGYTF.

The chain recombines TRBV5-4 with TRBJ1-2; 9 nucleotides match TRBD1. Looked up from germline, CDR1 is SGHNT and CDR2 is YYREEE (reference sequence). This CDR3 has 14 residues. Unmatched junction bases numbered 3, after V lost 5 bases and J lost 1 base. CDR3 residues: CASRRQGDNYGYTF. CDR3 DNA sequence: TGTGCCAGCAGGAGACAGGGGGATAACTATGGCTACACCTTC.